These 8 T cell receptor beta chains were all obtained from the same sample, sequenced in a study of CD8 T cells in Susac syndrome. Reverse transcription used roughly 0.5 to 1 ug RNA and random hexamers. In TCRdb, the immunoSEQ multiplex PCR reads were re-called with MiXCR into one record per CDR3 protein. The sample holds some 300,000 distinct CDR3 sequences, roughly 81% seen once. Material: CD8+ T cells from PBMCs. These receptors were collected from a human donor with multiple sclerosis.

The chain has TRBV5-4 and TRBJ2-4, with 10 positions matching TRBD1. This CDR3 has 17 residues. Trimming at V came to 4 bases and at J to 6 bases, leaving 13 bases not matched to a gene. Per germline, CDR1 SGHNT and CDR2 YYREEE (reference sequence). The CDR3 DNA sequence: TGTGCCAGCAGCGTCCAAGCGACAGGGGGCGCGGGAAACATTCAGTACTTC. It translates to CASSVQATGGAGNIQYF.

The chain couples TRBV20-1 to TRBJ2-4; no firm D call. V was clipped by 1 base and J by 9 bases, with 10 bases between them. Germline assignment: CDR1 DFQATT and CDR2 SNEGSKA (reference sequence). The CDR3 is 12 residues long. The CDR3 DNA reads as TGCAGTGCTAGAGTAAGGGATTCCATTCAGTACTTC. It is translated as CSARVRDSIQYF.

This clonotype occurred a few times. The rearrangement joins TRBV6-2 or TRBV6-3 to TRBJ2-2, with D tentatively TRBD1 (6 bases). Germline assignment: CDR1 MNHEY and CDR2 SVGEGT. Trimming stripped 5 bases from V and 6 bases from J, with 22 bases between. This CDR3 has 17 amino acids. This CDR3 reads CASSALQGLLRSGELFF. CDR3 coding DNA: TGTGCCAGCAGTGCCCTACAGGGCCTCTTAAGATCCGGGGAGCTGTTTTTT.

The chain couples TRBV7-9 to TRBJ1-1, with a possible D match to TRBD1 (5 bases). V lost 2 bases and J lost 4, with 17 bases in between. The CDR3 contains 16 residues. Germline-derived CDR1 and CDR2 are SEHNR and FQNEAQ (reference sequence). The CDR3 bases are TGTGCCAGCAGCTTATCGCTCTGGGGGGAGGGCACTGAAGCTTTCTTT. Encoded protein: CASSLSLWGEGTEAFF.

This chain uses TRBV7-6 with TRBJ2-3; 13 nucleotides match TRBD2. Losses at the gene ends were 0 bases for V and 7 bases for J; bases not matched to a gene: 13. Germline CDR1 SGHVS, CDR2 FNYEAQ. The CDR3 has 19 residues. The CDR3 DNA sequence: TGTGCCAGCAGCTTAGCGGGCGGACTAGCGGGAGCGGATAGTCATACGCAGTATTTT. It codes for CASSLAGGLAGADSHTQYF.

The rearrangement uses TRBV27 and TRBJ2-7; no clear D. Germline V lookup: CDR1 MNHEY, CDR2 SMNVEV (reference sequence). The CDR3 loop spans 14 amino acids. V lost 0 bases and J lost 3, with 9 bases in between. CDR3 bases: TGTGCCAGCAGTTTATCTGGACCCCGCTACGAGCAGTACTTC. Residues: CASSLSGPRYEQYF.

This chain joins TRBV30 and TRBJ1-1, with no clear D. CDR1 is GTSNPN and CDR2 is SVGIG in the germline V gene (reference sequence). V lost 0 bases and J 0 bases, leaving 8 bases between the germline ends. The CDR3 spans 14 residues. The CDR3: CAWSVPEMNTEAFF. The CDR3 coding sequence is TGTGCCTGGAGTGTACCAGAGATGAACACTGAAGCTTTCTTT.

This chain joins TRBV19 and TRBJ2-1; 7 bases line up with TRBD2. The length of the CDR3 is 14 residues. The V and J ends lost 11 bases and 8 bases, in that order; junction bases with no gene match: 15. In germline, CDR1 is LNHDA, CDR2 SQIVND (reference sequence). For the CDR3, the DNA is TGTGCCCTCACCCCGGCGGGAGTTGGCTATGAGCAGTTCTTC. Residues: CALTPAGVGYEQFF.